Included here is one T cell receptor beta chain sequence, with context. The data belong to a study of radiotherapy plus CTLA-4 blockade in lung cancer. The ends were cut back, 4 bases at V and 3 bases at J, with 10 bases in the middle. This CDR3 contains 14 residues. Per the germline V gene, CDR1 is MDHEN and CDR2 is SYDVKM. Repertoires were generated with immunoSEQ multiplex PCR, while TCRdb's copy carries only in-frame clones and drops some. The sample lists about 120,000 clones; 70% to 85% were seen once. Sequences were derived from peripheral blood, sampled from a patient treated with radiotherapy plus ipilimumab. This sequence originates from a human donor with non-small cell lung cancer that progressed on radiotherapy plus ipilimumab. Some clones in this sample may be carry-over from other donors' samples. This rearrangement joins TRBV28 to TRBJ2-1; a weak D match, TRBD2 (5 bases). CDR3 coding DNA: TGTGCCAGCAGTTCACTGGGGAGCTACAATGAGCAGTTCTTC. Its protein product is CASSSLGSYNEQFF.